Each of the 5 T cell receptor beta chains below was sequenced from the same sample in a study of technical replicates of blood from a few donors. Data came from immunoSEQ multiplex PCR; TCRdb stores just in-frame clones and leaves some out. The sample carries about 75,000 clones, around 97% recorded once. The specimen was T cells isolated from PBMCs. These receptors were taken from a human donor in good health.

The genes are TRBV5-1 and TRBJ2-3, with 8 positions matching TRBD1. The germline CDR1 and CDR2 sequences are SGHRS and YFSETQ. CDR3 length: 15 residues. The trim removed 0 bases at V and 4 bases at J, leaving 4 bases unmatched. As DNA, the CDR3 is TGCGCCAGCAGCTTGGGGACAGGGACGGCAGATACGCAGTATTTT. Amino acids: CASSLGTGTADTQYF.

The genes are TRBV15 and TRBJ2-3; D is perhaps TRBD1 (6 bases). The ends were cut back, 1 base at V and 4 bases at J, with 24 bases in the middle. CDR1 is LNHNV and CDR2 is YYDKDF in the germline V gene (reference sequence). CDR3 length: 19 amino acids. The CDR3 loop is CATSRVERPTLNRADTQYF. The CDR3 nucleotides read TGTGCCACCAGCAGAGTGGAGCGTCCTACCCTGAACAGGGCAGATACGCAGTATTTT.

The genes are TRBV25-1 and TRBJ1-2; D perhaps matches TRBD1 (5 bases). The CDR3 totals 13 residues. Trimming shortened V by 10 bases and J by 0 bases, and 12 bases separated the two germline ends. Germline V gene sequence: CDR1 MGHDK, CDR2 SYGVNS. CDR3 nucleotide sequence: TGTGCCACCTCAGTGGGGCCTAACTATGGCTACACCTTC. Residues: CATSVGPNYGYTF.

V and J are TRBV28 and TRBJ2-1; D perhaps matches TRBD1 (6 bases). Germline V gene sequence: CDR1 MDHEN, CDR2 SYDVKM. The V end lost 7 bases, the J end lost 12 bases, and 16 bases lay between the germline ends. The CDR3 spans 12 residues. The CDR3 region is CASNTRDNVQFF. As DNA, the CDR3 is TGTGCCAGCAATACAAGGGACAACGTGCAGTTCTTC.

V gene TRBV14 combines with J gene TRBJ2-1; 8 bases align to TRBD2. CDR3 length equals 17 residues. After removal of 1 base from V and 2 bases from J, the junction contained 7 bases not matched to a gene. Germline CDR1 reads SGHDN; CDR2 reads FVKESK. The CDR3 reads CASSQVGGTRAYNEQFF. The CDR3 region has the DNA TGTGCCAGCAGCCAAGTTGGGGGGACTAGGGCCTACAATGAGCAGTTCTTC.